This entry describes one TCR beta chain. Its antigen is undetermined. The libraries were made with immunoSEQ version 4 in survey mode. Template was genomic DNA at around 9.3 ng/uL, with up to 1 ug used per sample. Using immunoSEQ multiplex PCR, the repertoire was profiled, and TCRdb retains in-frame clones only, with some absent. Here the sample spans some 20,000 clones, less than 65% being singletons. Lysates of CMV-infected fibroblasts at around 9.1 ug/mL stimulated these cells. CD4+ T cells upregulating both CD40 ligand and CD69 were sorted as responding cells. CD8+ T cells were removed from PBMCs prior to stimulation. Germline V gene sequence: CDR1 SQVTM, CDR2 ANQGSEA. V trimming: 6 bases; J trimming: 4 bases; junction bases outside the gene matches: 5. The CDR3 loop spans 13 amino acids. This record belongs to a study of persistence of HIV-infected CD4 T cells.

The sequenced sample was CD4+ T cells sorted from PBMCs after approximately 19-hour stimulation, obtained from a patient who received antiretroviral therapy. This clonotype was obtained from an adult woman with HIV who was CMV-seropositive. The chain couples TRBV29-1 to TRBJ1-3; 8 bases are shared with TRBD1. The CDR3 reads CSVEGDRGNTIYF. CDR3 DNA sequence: TGCAGCGTCGAGGGGGACAGGGGAAACACCATATATTTT.